These T cell receptor beta chains were read from a single sample in a study of blood T cell repertoires in COVID-19. Method: immunoSEQ multiplex PCR; TCRdb's copy keeps in-frame clones and lacks some. The table includes fewer than 150,000 clones, around 85% detected once. Sequencing used peripheral blood. These receptors all stem from a human donor in a cohort sampled during active COVID-19. The conserved cysteine and the conserved F or W are not part of the CDR3 here. The size field is filled for only some rows; it gives once, few, many or a size class.

clone size | V gene | CDR3 protein
NA | TRBV5-4 | ASSLFRGVARETQY
NA | TRBV5-4 | ASSLESTGGEYGYT
few | TRBV9 | ASSVGQGMGGGYT
NA | TRBV25-1 | ASSENRDGQPQH
few | TRBV5-1 | ASSLEARYYNEQF
NA | TRBV5-1 | ASSFGTNQPQH
few | TRBV15 | ATSRDRGIDGYT
NA | TRBV5-8 | ASSLLAGADTQY
NA | TRBV15 | ATSQGQKETQY
NA | TRBV7-2 | ASSPTGGHNQPQH
NA | TRBV9 | ASIRTRGQGPSIGNQPQH
NA | TRBV16 | ASSSDRGQPQH
few | TRBV3-1/TRBV3-2 | ASSQGGNTEAF
NA | TRBV7-3 | ASSLSGEGGYT
NA | TRBV19 | ASSIEKTQY
NA | TRBV9 | ASSVDQGGSPLH
NA | TRBV5-1 | ASSLNPDRINSPLH
once | TRBV27 | ASSFLAGGQETQY
NA | TRBV11-2 | ASSSLALMNTEAF
NA | TRBV12-3/TRBV12-4 | ASTLGVHETQY
few | TRBV4-1 | ASSRTTGGDNGYT
NA | TRBV19 | ASTLIPLLPDGELF
few | TRBV19 | ASKKGTGVISGANVLT
NA | TRBV6-5 | ASSSPANTQY
NA | TRBV6-5 | ASIDNSFVREQY
NA | TRBV27 | ASSLLSQANYGYT
NA | TRBV5-4 | ASSRAADRGQETQY
NA | TRBV7-3 | ASSLGSTDTQY
NA | TRBV24-1 | ATSDIQGNGQPQH
NA | TRBV11-3 | ASSPAEGSGYGYT
few | TRBV5-1 | ASRKDTYRDYGYT
NA | TRBV13 | ATARWGDLTDTQY
NA | TRBV19 | ASSIDVSGSTNEQF
NA | TRBV3-1/TRBV3-2 | ASSQSLQSTDTQY
NA | TRBV2 | ASSEGTDFQETQY
NA | TRBV11-2 | ASSLSPGTGNTIY
NA | TRBV13 | ASTRPGQGSTDTQY
NA | TRBV6-1 | ASSEVPPGSTPSDSTGELF
once | TRBV30 | AWSPPGDFYGYT
NA | TRBV6-5 | ASNTVGGTYGYT
NA | TRBV3-1/TRBV3-2 | ASSLGTVTEAF
NA | TRBV5-4 | ASSTTSTETQY
NA | TRBV3-1/TRBV3-2 | ASSPGAELRNNEQF
NA | TRBV11-2 | ASTEIPGVAGTEAF
NA | TRBV30 | AWSPTGRDGYT
NA | TRBV6-4 | ASSGGEYSNQPQH
NA | TRBV7-2 | ASSFQGADEQF
once | TRBV7-9 | ASGGDETGELRWDEQF
few | TRBV7-2 | ASSLGLTSGTAGKNIQY
once | TRBV7-9 | ASSLFRTGGDQPQH
NA | TRBV12-3/TRBV12-4 | ASIPSWGQQF
NA | TRBV12-3/TRBV12-4 | ASSFQLQPQH
NA | TRBV2 | ASSYEARGLAF
NA | TRBV4-3 | ASSQAFGTSGETQY